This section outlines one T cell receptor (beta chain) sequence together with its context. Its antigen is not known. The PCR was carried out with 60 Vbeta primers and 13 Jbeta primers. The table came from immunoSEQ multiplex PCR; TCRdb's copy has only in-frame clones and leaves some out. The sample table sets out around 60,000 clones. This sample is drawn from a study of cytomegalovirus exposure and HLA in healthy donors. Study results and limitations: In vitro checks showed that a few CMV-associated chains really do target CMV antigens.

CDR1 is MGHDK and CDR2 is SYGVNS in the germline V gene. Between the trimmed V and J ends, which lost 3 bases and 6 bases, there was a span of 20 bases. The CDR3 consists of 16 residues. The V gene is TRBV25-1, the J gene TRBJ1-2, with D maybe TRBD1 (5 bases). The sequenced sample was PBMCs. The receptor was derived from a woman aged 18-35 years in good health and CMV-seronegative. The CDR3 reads CASSDVFQGGRDGYTF. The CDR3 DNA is TGTGCCAGCAGTGACGTTTTCCAGGGAGGTAGGGATGGCTACACCTTC.